This TCR beta chain was captured by sequencing in a study of breast tumors, draining lymph nodes, adjacent tissues. TCRdb re-called the multiplex PCR reads through MiXCR, storing one row per CDR3 protein. The repertoire holds some 66,000 distinct CDR3 sequences, with around 52% as singletons. This clonotype occurred a few times. The antigen remains undetermined. There are 17 residues in the CDR3. The V end was cut by 1 base, the J end by 3 bases, with 18 bases between. Germline V gene lookup returns CDR1 SGHVS and CDR2 FNYEAQ. General study points: The data were judged consistent with most tumor T cells coming from lymph node and expanding in tumor.

This chain connects TRBV7-6 to TRBJ1-1; a possible D gene is TRBD1 (6 bases). The receptor's source is a female donor with breast cancer. Some clones in this sample may be carry-over from other donors' samples. The sample consisted of breast tumor tissue. In DNA form, the CDR3 reads TGTGCCAGCAGCTTAGGCCCTACAGGGATGAGGGACACTGAAGCTTTCTTT. Translating gives CASSLGPTGMRDTEAFF.